This T cell receptor (beta chain) came from a study of blood T cell repertoires in COVID-19. Across the whole study: Acute-phase and convalescent COVID-19 samples originated in the United States, Italy and Spain.

In the authors' methods: Nucleated cell number was recorded as an estimate derived from reference gene primer amplification. This table comes from immunoSEQ multiplex PCR, and its TCRdb copy is limited to in-frame clones, with some not included. That table is the source of V, J and clone size, and D and trimming were worked out from the DNA. This sample carries about 80,000 clones, roughly 90% of them seen once, and the ten largest clones take about 6.7%. V was cut by 0 bases and J by 4 bases, with 11 bases left in between. Germline V gene sequence: CDR1 SGHRS, CDR2 YFSETQ. The CDR3 sequence is 15 residues long.

The rearrangement links TRBV5-1 to TRBJ1-5, with D perhaps TRBD1 (6 bases). Sequencing was performed on peripheral blood. The clonotype was recovered from a man aged 70-80 years with acute or convalescent COVID-19. The CDR3 region is CASSLGTAKNQPQHF. The CDR3 nucleotides read TGCGCCAGCAGCTTGGGGACAGCCAAAAATCAGCCCCAGCATTTT.